The entry below describes one T cell receptor (beta chain). Its antigen remains unidentified. Data came from immunoSEQ multiplex PCR; TCRdb stores just in-frame clones and leaves some out. The repertoire holds hundreds of thousands of clones, with 75% to 90% as singletons. This entry belongs to a study of Ad26.COV2.S vaccination and SARS-CoV-2 variants. Whole-study findings and limits: Researchers reported similar non-spike TCR breadth in vaccine and placebo recipients.

Sample treatment: over 15 received Ad26.COV2.S at low or high dose, single or two shots; about five received placebo; per-sample allocation not given. Collection of the samples took place on day 63 after the first injection of vaccine or placebo. In Boston, an adult donor aged 18-55 years took part. An Ad26 vector expressing Wuhan-strain SARS-CoV-2 spike constituted the vaccine. The sequencing here drew on peripheral blood, taken in a trial of Ad26.COV2.S vaccine versus placebo. The TCR was taken from a person between 18 and 59 years old who received the Ad26.COV2.S COVID-19 vaccine or a placebo.

The CDR3 coding sequence is TGTGCCAGCAGCTCCGGGGGGGACCCTTCCTACGAGCAGTACTTC. It is translated as CASSSGGDPSYEQYF. The chain has TRBV5-4 and TRBJ2-7; TRBD2 agrees at 8 bases. This CDR3 comprises 15 residues. V gave up 3 bases and J gave up 1 base; unmatched junction bases: 6. The germline gives CDR1 SGHNT, CDR2 YYREEE (reference sequence).